The 27 T cell receptor beta chains presented below share a single source sample, sequenced in a study of blood T cells in healthy people across ages. A second PCR, run for roughly 7 to 11 cycles, used a sample-barcoded 5' primer plus a J-beta primer mix. TCRdb re-called the 5' RACE reads through MiXCR, storing one row per CDR3 protein. The sample yields 600,000 to 1,000,000 distinct CDR3 sequences, 20% to 30% seen once. These sequences were also reported in another study, on T cells of mothers and their children.

Sequencing was done on a sample of blood. Receptors were obtained from a boy aged 5-17 years in good health.

This clonotype turned up a few times. The rearrangement links TRBV6-5 to TRBJ2-1, with D perhaps being TRBD1 or TRBD2 (5 bases each). This CDR3 spans 15 amino acids. The germline V and J ends were trimmed by 4 bases and 2 bases, with 12 bases remaining between them. Germline V lookup: CDR1 MNHEY, CDR2 SVGAGI. CDR3: CASSSPGATYNEQFF. DNA of the CDR3: TGTGCCAGCAGTTCCCCCGGGGCTACCTACAATGAGCAGTTCTTC.

The gene calls are TRBV7-3 and TRBJ2-1; no clear D gene. The germline CDR1 and CDR2 sequences are SGHTA and FQGTGA. The CDR3 extends over 15 amino acids. V was shortened by 4 bases and J by 4 bases, with 14 bases between the two germline ends. CDR3 DNA sequence: TGTGCCAGCAGCTCCCGACCTTTCGGGTACAATGAGCAGTTCTTC. It specifies CASSSRPFGYNEQFF.

V and J are TRBV10-3 and TRBJ1-2, with D hard to call. V lost 3 bases and J lost 4, with 12 bases in between. The CDR3 is made up of 14 amino acids. CDR1 ENHRY and CDR2 SYGVKD come from the germline V gene. CDR3 DNA sequence: TGTGCCATCAGTGACCTCCGGCTGATCTATGGCTACACCTTC. This gives the protein CAISDLRLIYGYTF.

This chain connects TRBV5-1 to TRBJ2-7; TRBD2 might be the D (5 bases). Trimming took off 0 bases at V and 3 bases at J, with 13 bases between the two ends. Germline V lookup: CDR1 SGHRS, CDR2 YFSETQ. The CDR3 is 15 amino acids. In DNA, the CDR3 is TGCGCCAGCAGCTTGGATTCTAGCCTACTCTACGAGCAGTACTTC. Encoded protein: CASSLDSSLLYEQYF.

This clonotype has more than one count but fewer than ten. The genes are TRBV7-2 and TRBJ2-7; 12 bases are shared with TRBD2. CDR3 length: 13 amino acids. Germline CDR1 is SGHTA and CDR2 is FQGNSA. The ends lost 5 bases at V and 6 bases at J; junction bases unmatched: 2. The CDR3 DNA reads TGTGCCAGCAGCCGGACTAGCGGGGCCGAGCAGTACTTC. It yields the protein CASSRTSGAEQYF.

Only a few counts were recorded for this clonotype. A junction boundary mismatches the germline segment, possibly from a read error. The chain recombines TRBV6-6 with TRBJ1-4; 7 bases are a match to TRBD1. The CDR3 covers 14 residues. Germline CDR1 reads MNHNY; CDR2 reads SVGAGI (reference sequence). CDR3 DNA: TGTGCCAGTAGTTATCAGGGGGAGAGAGAAAAACTGTTTTTT. It specifies CASSYQGEREKLFF.

As DNA, the CDR3 is TGTGCCAGCAGTCTACCCGACAGGAAACAAGAGACCCAGTACTTC. This sequence encodes CASSLPDRKQETQYF. The V gene is TRBV7-2, the J gene TRBJ2-5, with a tentative D call TRBD1 (6 bases). Trimming stripped 6 bases from V and 2 bases from J, with 16 bases between. The CDR3 is 15 amino acids. Germline V gives CDR1 SGHTA, CDR2 FQGNSA.

This clonotype was seen a few times. The rearrangement joins TRBV3-1 to TRBJ2-4; D is unresolved. Trimming took off 3 bases at V and 6 bases at J, with 6 bases between the two ends. Germline lookup yields CDR1 LGHDT and CDR2 YNNKEL (reference sequence). This CDR3 has 12 amino acids. The CDR3 loop is CASSHTRNIQYF. The CDR3 nucleotides read TGTGCCAGCAGCCATACAAGAAACATTCAGTACTTC.

The chain joins TRBV5-1 to TRBJ1-1, with D uncertain. Germline V gives CDR1 SGHRS, CDR2 YFSETQ. The V end lost 0 bases, the J end lost 0 bases, and 6 bases lay between the germline ends. The CDR3 is 14 amino acids. This chain's CDR3 is CASSLATLNTEAFF. DNA of the CDR3: TGCGCCAGCAGCTTGGCGACTTTGAACACTGAAGCTTTCTTT.

CDR3: CASSENGLAKNIQYF. The CDR3 coding sequence is TGTGCCAGCAGTGAGAACGGGCTAGCCAAAAACATTCAGTACTTC. The chain recombines TRBV2 with TRBJ2-4, with D hard to call. The CDR3 length is 15 residues. Between the trimmed V and J ends, which lost 3 bases and 0 bases, there was a span of 9 bases. CDR1 and CDR2 (germline): SNHLY, FYNNEI.

This clonotype was picked up a small number of times. The gene calls are TRBV4-1 and TRBJ2-7, with a possible D match to TRBD1 (6 bases). Germline loops: CDR1 MGHRA, CDR2 YSYEKL. The CDR3 consists of 16 residues. V was shortened by 0 bases and J by 0 bases, with 12 bases between the two germline ends. CDR3 bases: TGCGCCAGCAGCCAAGATTACAGGGAGTACTCCTACGAGCAGTACTTC. It translates to CASSQDYREYSYEQYF.

This clonotype has just a few counts. V usage is TRBV7-9 and J usage is TRBJ2-1; a weak D match, TRBD2 (6 bases). V was clipped by 3 bases and J by 1 base, with 22 bases between them. Germline V gene sequence: CDR1 SEHNR, CDR2 FQNEAQ (reference sequence). The CDR3 extends over 19 amino acids. CDR3 DNA: TGTGCCAGCAGCTTGTACGGGACTCGCGGGGTAGGGTCCTACAATGAGCAGTTCTTC. Translation gives CASSLYGTRGVGSYNEQFF. Full variable domain (missing parts from reference TRBV7-9 and TRBJ2-1): DTGVSQNPRHKITKRGQNVTFRCDPISEHNRLYWYRQTLGQGPEFLTYFQNEAQLEKSRLLSDRFSAERPKGSFSTLEIQRTEQGDSAMYLCASSLYGTRGVGSYNEQFFGPGTRLTVL.

The chain employs TRBV7-6 and TRBJ2-5; weak D call: TRBD1 (6 bases). The CDR3 has 14 residues. CDR1 and CDR2 from the germline V gene are SGHVS and FNYEAQ. V lost 3 bases and J 9 bases, leaving 17 bases between the germline ends. CDR3 DNA: TGTGCCAGCAGCTTGGCAGGGGCCCAAGGAGCCCAGTACTTC. It yields the protein CASSLAGAQGAQYF. Looking up the rest from reference TRBV7-6 and TRBJ2-5 gives the full variable domain: GAGVSQSPRYKVTKRGQDVALRCDPISGHVSLYWYRQALGQGPEFLTYFNYEAQQDKSGLPNDRFSAERPEGSISTLTIQRTEQRDSAMYRCASSLAGAQGAQYFGPGTRLLVL.

This rearrangement joins TRBV7-2 to TRBJ2-1; a weak D match, TRBD2 (5 bases). This CDR3 has 15 residues. The ends were cut back, 5 bases at V and 0 bases at J, with 11 bases in the middle. Germline CDR1 reads SGHTA; CDR2 reads FQGNSA. The CDR3 DNA is TGTGCCAGCAGCAAAAGCGGACCCTCCTACAATGAGCAGTTCTTC. Protein product: CASSKSGPSYNEQFF.

This clonotype was seen only a few times. The chain joins TRBV7-9 to TRBJ1-1; possible D gene TRBD1, 6 bases. The germline V gene encodes CDR1 SEHNR and CDR2 FQNEAQ (reference sequence). The V gene lost 2 bases and the J gene lost 0 bases, with 19 bases spanning the gap. The CDR3 spans 18 residues. The DNA of the CDR3 is TGTGCCAGCAGCTTACGCGCAACAGGGAATCTTTTGAACACTGAAGCTTTCTTT. Its protein is CASSLRATGNLLNTEAFF.

V and J are TRBV4-3 and TRBJ2-5; D unclear. With the DNA end fitting TRBJ2-7 better, the J assignment may be wrong. Germline V CDR1 and CDR2: LGHNA, YSLEER. The CDR3 runs to 13 residues. The CDR3 DNA reads as TGCGCCAGCAGCCAAGATGGTTTTGGCGAGCAGTACTTC. Its protein product is CASSQDGFGEQYF.

This clonotype has a handful of counts. DNA of the CDR3: TGCAGTGCCAGGGAGGGGAGGGGGAACAATTCACCCCTCCACTTT. Protein sequence: CSAREGRGNNSPLHF. The chain joins TRBV20-1 to TRBJ1-6, with D maybe TRBD1 (6 bases). Per germline, CDR1 DFQATT and CDR2 SNEGSKA (reference sequence). V was shortened by 6 bases and J by 7 bases, with 19 bases between the two germline ends. CDR3 length: 15 amino acids.

The chain links TRBV7-2 to TRBJ2-5; 7 bases fit TRBD2. Germline-derived CDR1 and CDR2 are SGHTA and FQGNSA. The CDR3 has 18 residues. The V segment lost 3 bases and the J segment 4 bases; nucleotides outside the gene matches: 17. The CDR3 region has the DNA TGTGCCAGCAGCTTGTACGGAGCGACTAGCTCCGCCCCAGAGACCCAGTACTTC. This encodes CASSLYGATSSAPETQYF.

This clonotype was seen many times. The chain links TRBV28 to TRBJ1-4, with a possible D match to TRBD1 (5 bases). CDR3 length equals 13 residues. Trimming shortened V by 6 bases and J by 7 bases, and 12 bases separated the two germline ends. Germline V gene data show CDR1 as MDHEN and CDR2 as SYDVKM. In DNA form, the CDR3 reads TGTGCCAGCAGCCGGGGGGGAATTGAAAAACTGTTTTTT. Translating gives CASSRGGIEKLFF. Complete variable domain (other parts from reference TRBV28 and TRBJ1-4): DVKVTQSSRYLVKRTGEKVFLECVQDMDHENMFWYRQDPGLGLRLIYFSYDVKMKEKGDIPEGYSVSREKKERFSLILESASTNQTSMYLCASSRGGIEKLFFGSGTQLSVL.

This clonotype showed up just a few times. For the CDR3, the DNA is TGTGCCATCAGTGACGGGCGGTCCGAGCAGTACTTC. Its translation: CAISDGRSEQYF. V is TRBV10-3 and J is TRBJ2-5; no reliable D call. The J call is doubtful: the DNA matches TRBJ2-7 better. Germline V gene lookup returns CDR1 ENHRY and CDR2 SYGVKD. This CDR3 region has 12 residues.

This clonotype was seen repeatedly, ten times or more. The chain joins TRBV2 to TRBJ2-7, with D unresolved. V was pared by 3 bases and J by 3 bases, with 3 bases between. The CDR3 is 11 amino acids. From germline, CDR1 is SNHLY and CDR2 FYNNEI. CDR3 amino acids: CASSEVYEQYF. The CDR3 DNA sequence: TGTGCCAGCAGTGAGGTCTACGAGCAGTACTTC. Full variable domain (outside the CDR3, taken from reference TRBV2 and TRBJ2-7): EPEVTQTPSHQVTQMGQEVILRCVPISNHLYFYWYRQILGQKVEFLVSFYNNEISEKSEIFDDQFSVERPDGSNFTLKIRSTKLEDSAMYFCASSEVYEQYFGPGTRLTVT.

The CDR3: CASSLGRGARWYGYTF. The CDR3 nucleotides are TGTGCCAGCAGCTTAGGGCGGGGGGCACGATGGTATGGCTACACCTTC. The chain joins TRBV7-9 to TRBJ1-2; tentatively, D is TRBD1 (6 bases). The CDR3 extends over 16 amino acids. V lost 1 base and J lost 5, with 17 bases in between. Germline values: CDR1 SEHNR, CDR2 FQNEAQ (reference sequence).

This clonotype has more than one count but fewer than ten. The rearrangement joins TRBV7-9 to TRBJ2-1; TRBD1 is a possible D gene (5 bases). The V end was cut by 3 bases, the J end by 6 bases, with 15 bases between. This CDR3 spans 15 amino acids. The germline V gene encodes CDR1 SEHNR and CDR2 FQNEAQ (reference sequence). The CDR3: CASSFLDIRINEQFF. The CDR3 coding sequence is TGTGCCAGCAGCTTCTTGGACATTAGGATCAATGAGCAGTTCTTC. Complete variable domain (other parts from reference TRBV7-9 and TRBJ2-1): DTGVSQNPRHKITKRGQNVTFRCDPISEHNRLYWYRQTLGQGPEFLTYFQNEAQLEKSRLLSDRFSAERPKGSFSTLEIQRTEQGDSAMYLCASSFLDIRINEQFFGPGTRLTVL.

There are many counts of this clonotype. CDR3 sequence: CASSQDKGGLRGKLFF. The CDR3 DNA reads TGCGCCAGCAGCCAAGATAAAGGGGGGCTTCGCGGAAAACTGTTTTTT. The gene calls are TRBV4-3 and TRBJ1-4; D is perhaps TRBD1 (6 bases). Germline V CDR1 and CDR2: LGHNA, YSLEER. V was shortened by 0 bases and J by 10 bases, with 18 bases between the two germline ends. This CDR3 spans 16 amino acids.

The chain links TRBV11-2 to TRBJ2-1; D unresolved. The germline V gene has CDR1 SGHAT and CDR2 FQNNGV. Trimming left V 1 base short and J 4 bases short, with 8 bases between. The CDR3 length is 14 residues. The CDR3 coding sequence is TGTGCCAGCAGCTTAGGTGTGGAATACAATGAGCAGTTCTTC. Amino acid sequence: CASSLGVEYNEQFF.

J is TRBJ1-5 and V is TRBV30; weak D call: TRBD1 (5 bases). The germline V and J ends were trimmed by 2 bases and 3 bases, with 8 bases remaining between them. From germline, CDR1 is GTSNPN and CDR2 SVGIG (reference sequence). This CDR3 is built from 13 residues. The CDR3 reads CAWSRGSNQPQHF. In nucleotides, the CDR3 is TGTGCCTGGAGTAGGGGTTCCAATCAGCCCCAGCATTTT.

The V gene is TRBV12-3 or TRBV12-4, the J gene TRBJ2-3; 7 bases match TRBD1. V was clipped by 6 bases and J by 8 bases; unmatched bases: 5. This CDR3 is built from 12 residues. This CDR3 is CASRHPGGTQYF. The CDR3 DNA follows: TGTGCCAGCAGACACCCAGGGGGTACGCAGTATTTT.